This T cell receptor (beta chain) was identified during a study of identical twins. Overall study findings and caveats: Some out-of-frame alpha sequences were shared by twins, and these showed excess low generation probability.

CDR1 is SNHLY and CDR2 is FYNNEI in the germline V gene. The CDR3 has 14 amino acids. V shed 3 bases and J shed 1 base, with 6 bases lying between them. In regard to this clonotype: The antigen is not known.

TCRdb called the 5' RACE reads again in MiXCR, with one record for every CDR3 protein. The sample records around 450,000 distinct CDR3 sequences, 14% being singletons. The same sample was also studied in work on yellow fever vaccine responses in identical twins.

The TCR comes from a woman aged 18-30 years in good health. The chain has TRBV2 and TRBJ2-2; D gene uncertain. Sequencing input: CD4+ T cells sorted from blood. Written as DNA, the CDR3 is TGTGCCAGCAGTGATGGGGTGAACACCGGGGAGCTGTTTTTT. Translating it yields CASSDGVNTGELFF.